Detailed here is one TCR beta chain. These data originate in a study of blood T cell repertoires in COVID-19. Across the whole study: Some COVID-19 samples were acute and others convalescent; all came from the United States, Italy and Spain.

Some clones are missing from TCRdb's copy, which holds only in-frame ones; the method was immunoSEQ multiplex PCR. Here the sample spans 140,000 to 150,000 clones, 79% being singletons. This CDR3 spans 16 amino acids. Germline V CDR1 and CDR2: SNHLY, FYNNEI. V lost 7 bases and J 2 bases, leaving 15 bases between the germline ends. Sequenced sample: peripheral blood. The source of this sequence is a man aged 45-60 years with active or convalescent COVID-19. This chain joins TRBV2 and TRBJ2-6; a possible D gene is TRBD2 (5 bases). CDR3 nucleotide sequence: TGTGCCAGCACCCGGACTTTCAGTCCTGGGGCCAACGTCCTGACTTTC. Translating it yields CASTRTFSPGANVLTF.